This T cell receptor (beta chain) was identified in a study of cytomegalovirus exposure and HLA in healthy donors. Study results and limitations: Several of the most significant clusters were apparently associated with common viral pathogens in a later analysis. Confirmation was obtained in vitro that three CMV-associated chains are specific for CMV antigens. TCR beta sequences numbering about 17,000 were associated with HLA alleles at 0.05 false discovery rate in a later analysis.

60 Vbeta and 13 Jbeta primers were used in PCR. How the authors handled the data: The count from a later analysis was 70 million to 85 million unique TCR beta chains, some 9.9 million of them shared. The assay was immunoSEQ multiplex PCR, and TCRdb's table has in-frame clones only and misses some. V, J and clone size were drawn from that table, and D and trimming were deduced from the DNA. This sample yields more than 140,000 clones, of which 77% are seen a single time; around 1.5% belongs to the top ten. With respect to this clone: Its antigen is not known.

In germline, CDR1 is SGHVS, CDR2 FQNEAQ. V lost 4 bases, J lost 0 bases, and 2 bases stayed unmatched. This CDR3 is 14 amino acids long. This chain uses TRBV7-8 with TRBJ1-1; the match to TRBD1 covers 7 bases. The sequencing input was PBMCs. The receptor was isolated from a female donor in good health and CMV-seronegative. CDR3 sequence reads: CASSSGTVNTEAFF. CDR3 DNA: TGTGCCAGCAGCTCTGGGACAGTGAACACTGAAGCTTTCTTT.